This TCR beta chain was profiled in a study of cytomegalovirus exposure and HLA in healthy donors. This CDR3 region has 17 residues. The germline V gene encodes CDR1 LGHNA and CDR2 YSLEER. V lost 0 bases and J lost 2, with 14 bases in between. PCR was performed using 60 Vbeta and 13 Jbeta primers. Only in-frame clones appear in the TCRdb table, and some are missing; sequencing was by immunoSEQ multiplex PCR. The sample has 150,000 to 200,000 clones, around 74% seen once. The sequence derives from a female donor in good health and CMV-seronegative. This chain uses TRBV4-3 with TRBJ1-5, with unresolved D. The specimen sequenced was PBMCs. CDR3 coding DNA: TGCGCCAGCAGCCAAGATCGACGGGCGGGCGGCAATCAGCCCCAGCATTTT. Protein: CASSQDRRAGGNQPQHF.